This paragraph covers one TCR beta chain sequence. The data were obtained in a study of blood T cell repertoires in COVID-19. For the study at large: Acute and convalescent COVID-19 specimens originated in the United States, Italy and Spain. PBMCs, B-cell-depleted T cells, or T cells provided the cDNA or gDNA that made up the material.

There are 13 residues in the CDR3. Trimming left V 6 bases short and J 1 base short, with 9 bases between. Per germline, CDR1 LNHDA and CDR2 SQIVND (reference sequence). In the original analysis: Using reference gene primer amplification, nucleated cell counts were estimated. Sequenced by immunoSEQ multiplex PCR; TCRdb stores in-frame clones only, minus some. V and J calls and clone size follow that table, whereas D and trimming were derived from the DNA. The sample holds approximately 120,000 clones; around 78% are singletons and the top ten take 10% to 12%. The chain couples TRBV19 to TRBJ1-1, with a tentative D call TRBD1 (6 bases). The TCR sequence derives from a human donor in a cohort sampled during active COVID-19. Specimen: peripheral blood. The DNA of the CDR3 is TGTGCCAGTAGGACGACAGGGAACACTGAAGCTTTCTTT. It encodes CASRTTGNTEAFF.